Listed below are T cell receptor beta chains from one sample, sequenced in a study of CD8 T cells in Susac syndrome. TCRdb processed the immunoSEQ multiplex PCR reads anew with MiXCR; each CDR3 protein has one entry. This table holds about 300,000 distinct CDR3 sequences, over 75% found once. The sample taken for sequencing was CD8+ T cells from PBMCs. The receptors were sampled from a human donor with multiple sclerosis. The CDR3 runs from the conserved cysteine through the conserved F or W. D genes are given only for firm matches. Expanded clones are given a class, and other clones once, few, many or no size at all.

TRBV19,TRBD2,few,TRBJ2-1,CASRVAAGLGMFF,TGTGCCAGTAGGGTGGCGGCGGGACTAGGAATGTTCTTC
TRBV28,-,-,TRBJ1-5,CASSFVPGGNQPQHF,TGTGCCAGCAGTTTCGTACCGGGGGGCAATCAGCCCCAGCATTTT
TRBV20-1,TRBD1,-,TRBJ2-7,CSARDLAGGRNEQYF,TGCAGTGCTAGAGATCTGGCAGGGGGCAGGAACGAGCAGTACTTC
TRBV7-2,-,-,TRBJ2-4,CASSFPEGEDIQYF,TGTGCCAGCAGCTTCCCGGAGGGGGAAGACATTCAGTACTTC
TRBV9,TRBD2,-,TRBJ2-1,CASSGRSGSLVDNGFSEQFF,TGTGCCAGCAGCGGGCGTAGCGGGAGCCTCGTCGACAATGGATTTAGTGAGCAGTTCTTC
TRBV11-2,TRBD1,-,TRBJ2-1,CASRIQQGTYNEQFF,TGTGCCAGCAGGATCCAACAGGGGACCTACAATGAGCAGTTCTTC
TRBV2,-,-,TRBJ2-1,CASSAGNGQFF,TGTGCCAGCAGTGCAGGGAACGGGCAGTTCTTC
TRBV29-1,-,-,TRBJ2-2,CSVDAVGGELFF,TGCAGCGTTGATGCGGTGGGCGGGGAGCTGTTTTTT
TRBV4-3,TRBD2,-,TRBJ2-6,CASSRGLAGGRSGANVLTF,TGCGCCAGCAGCCGGGGACTAGCGGGAGGGCGGTCTGGGGCCAACGTCCTGACTTTC
TRBV4-3,-,-,TRBJ2-3,CASSQEASQTTDTQYF,TGCGCCAGCAGCCAAGAGGCTAGCCAGACAACAGATACGCAGTATTTT
TRBV6-5,-,-,TRBJ1-1,CASSYSEWAEAFF,TGTGCCAGCAGTTACTCTGAGTGGGCTGAAGCTTTCTTT
TRBV28,-,-,TRBJ1-4,CASSFYGGGRAEKLFF,TGTGCCAGCAGTTTTTACGGTGGGGGTAGGGCTGAAAAACTGTTTTTT
TRBV12-5,-,-,TRBJ2-1,CASGFGTYNEQFF,TGTGCTAGTGGTTTTGGGACCTACAATGAGCAGTTCTTC
TRBV27,TRBD1,-,TRBJ2-7,CASSLRTGRYEQYF,TGTGCCAGCAGTCTCCGGACAGGGCGGTACGAGCAGTACTTC
TRBV7-9,-,-,TRBJ1-2,CASTKKGVNYGYTF,TGTGCCAGCACCAAGAAGGGGGTTAACTATGGCTACACCTTC
TRBV19,-,-,TRBJ2-1,CASSIVPIAYNEQFF,TGTGCCAGTAGTATAGTACCGATAGCCTACAATGAGCAGTTCTTC
TRBV27,TRBD2,-,TRBJ2-1,CASSFSPPGLYDEQFF,TGTGCCAGCAGTTTTTCTCCCCCGGGACTATATGATGAGCAGTTCTTC
TRBV7-2,TRBD1,-,TRBJ1-1,CASSPGTGLLTEAFF,TGTGCCAGCAGCCCCGGGACAGGGTTGCTTACTGAAGCTTTCTTT
TRBV3-1,-,-,TRBJ2-3,CASSHRTQANTQYF,TGTGCCAGCAGCCACCGGACTCAGGCAAATACGCAGTATTTT
TRBV4-1,-,-,TRBJ2-1,CASSLMGNEQFF,TGCGCCAGCAGCTTAATGGGCAATGAGCAGTTCTTC
TRBV30,-,-,TRBJ1-6,CAWSDLIYNSPLHF,TGTGCCTGGAGCGATCTGATATATAATTCACCCCTCCACTTT
TRBV11-2,-,-,TRBJ1-2,CASSSRQGGYGYTF,TGTGCCAGCAGCTCGCGGCAGGGAGGCTATGGCTACACCTTC
TRBV7-9,-,once,TRBJ2-5,CASSLGVEETQYF,TGTGCCAGCAGCTTAGGGGTGGAAGAGACCCAGTACTTC
TRBV27,-,-,TRBJ2-1,CASSLGVSSYNEQFF,TGTGCCAGCAGTTTAGGGGTCAGCTCCTACAATGAGCAGTTCTTC
TRBV30,TRBD2,once,TRBJ2-3,CASTREAVSTDTQYF,TGTGCATCGACCCGGGAGGCCGTTAGCACAGATACGCAGTATTTT
TRBV19,-,-,TRBJ2-1,CASSKNNEQFF,TGTGCCAGTAGTAAAAACAATGAGCAGTTCTTC
TRBV4-1,TRBD2,-,TRBJ2-7,CASSQVGTSGTYEQYF,TGCGCCAGCAGCCAAGTGGGGACTAGCGGCACCTACGAGCAGTACTTC
TRBV6-5,-,-,TRBJ2-7,CASSATVYEQYF,TGTGCCAGCAGTGCGACAGTTTACGAGCAGTACTTC
TRBV5-4,-,-,TRBJ2-7,CASSSPWRDSPYEQYF,TGTGCCAGCAGCTCTCCTTGGCGGGATTCGCCTTACGAGCAGTACTTC
TRBV28,TRBD2,-,TRBJ2-7,CASSYTGGRYEQYF,TGTGCCAGCAGTTACACGGGAGGGCGCTACGAGCAGTACTTC
TRBV6-2/TRBV6-3,-,few,TRBJ1-1,CASSYSAVAEAFF,TGTGCCAGCAGTTACTCGGCGGTGGCCGAAGCTTTCTTT
TRBV6-1,TRBD1,-,TRBJ1-5,CASRDGTAPYSNQPQHF,TGTGCCAGCAGGGATGGGACAGCCCCTTATAGCAATCAGCCCCAGCATTTT
TRBV11-2,TRBD1,-,TRBJ2-7,CASSLTGEGSYEQYF,TGTGCCAGCAGCTTGACAGGGGAAGGCTCCTACGAGCAGTACTTC
TRBV28,-,-,TRBJ2-2,CASSFWTMNTGELFF,TGTGCCAGCAGTTTTTGGACAATGAACACCGGGGAGCTGTTTTTT
TRBV4-3,-,few,TRBJ2-2,CASSRAPTRLLTGELFF,TGCGCCAGCAGCCGAGCCCCCACTAGACTACTTACCGGGGAGCTGTTTTTT
TRBV4-2,-,once,TRBJ2-7,CASSRGTRPDYEQYF,TGTGCCAGCAGCCGGGGGACGAGACCTGACTACGAGCAGTACTTC
TRBV6-1,-,-,TRBJ2-5,CASSEARGRSQETQYF,TGTGCCAGCAGTGAAGCGCGGGGCAGGTCCCAAGAGACCCAGTACTTC
TRBV28,-,-,TRBJ1-2,CASSLSAADSDYGYTF,TGTGCCAGCAGTTTATCCGCGGCAGACTCTGACTATGGCTACACCTTC
TRBV19,-,once,TRBJ2-1,CASSISEIPDYNEQFF,TGTGCCAGTAGTATATCAGAGATACCCGATTACAATGAGCAGTTCTTC
TRBV12-3/TRBV12-4,-,-,TRBJ2-1,CASSLVGRVHNEQFF,TGTGCCAGCAGTTTAGTCGGAAGGGTCCATAATGAGCAGTTCTTC
TRBV6-2/TRBV6-3,TRBD2,few,TRBJ2-1,CASSSLAGEVHNEQFF,TGTGCCAGCAGTTCCTTAGCGGGAGAGGTACACAATGAGCAGTTCTTC
TRBV19,-,-,TRBJ2-3,CASSIAYPSDTQYF,TGTGCCAGTAGTATCGCCTACCCGTCAGATACGCAGTATTTT
TRBV6-2/TRBV6-3,-,-,TRBJ2-4,CASSSPFRPAKNIQYF,TGTGCCAGCAGTTCCCCTTTTCGACCAGCCAAAAACATTCAGTACTTC
TRBV19,-,-,TRBJ1-3,CASSITGSAAGNTIYF,TGTGCCAGTAGTATAACTGGATCGGCAGCTGGAAACACCATATATTTT
TRBV7-8,TRBD1,-,TRBJ1-5,CASADRVGYSNQPQHF,TGTGCCAGCGCCGACAGGGTCGGGTATAGCAATCAGCCCCAGCATTTT